This T cell receptor (beta chain) came from a study of T cell repertoires in cytomegalovirus infection. Using its own MiXCR run on the reads, TCRdb lists one record per CDR3 protein. The table records approximately 260,000 distinct CDR3 sequences, roughly 21% of them present only once. This clonotype was counted a few times. No antigen is known for it. Germline-derived CDR1 and CDR2 are SGHVS and FNYEAQ. Trimming pared 0 bases from V and 5 bases from J, leaving 11 bases between. The CDR3 is 15 amino acids. The V gene is TRBV7-6, the J gene TRBJ2-1; a weak D match, TRBD2 (6 bases). The input for sequencing was cultured PBMCs, taken from culture after CMV antigen stimulation. This TCR was sampled from a human donor in good health (CMV status not recorded). Some clones in this sample may be carry-over from other donors' samples. The CDR3 DNA sequence: TGTGCCAGCAGCTTAGCGGAGCGGGCCAACAATGAGCAGTTCTTC. It codes for CASSLAERANNEQFF.